The 8 T cell receptor beta chains given below trace back to one sample, sequenced in a study of regulatory T cells in long-lasting Graves disease. Building the TCR beta libraries relied on iRepertoire HTBI primers, and CDR3 regions underwent Arm-PCR. TCRdb ran MiXCR on the multiplex PCR reads and lists one entry per CDR3 protein. The sample carries 500,000 to 800,000 distinct CDR3 sequences, about 30% recorded once. Sample time point: persistent/refractory GD, antithyroid drugs over 5 years with positive TRAb. Researchers made the TCR library from RNA that was extracted from PBMCs. The sample here was peripheral blood mononuclear cells (PBMCs), taken when the disease was refractory, from a patient treated with antithyroid drugs. The receptors stem from a female donor with Graves disease.

The chain employs TRBV19 and TRBJ1-5; D unclear. Per the germline V gene, CDR1 is LNHDA and CDR2 is SQIVND (reference sequence). Trimming removed 1 base at V and 5 bases at J, with 12 bases between. The CDR3 spans 15 residues. This CDR3 reads CASSIGSRWDQPQHF. The CDR3, as DNA: TGTGCCAGTAGTATAGGGAGCAGGTGGGATCAGCCCCAGCATTTT.

The J gene is TRBJ2-5, the V gene TRBV27; D call uncertain. V lost 2 bases to trimming and J lost 5 bases, with 9 bases between them. Germline assignment: CDR1 MNHEY and CDR2 SMNVEV (reference sequence). The CDR3 is 13 residues long. The CDR3 is CASSLLPLETQYF. In DNA, the CDR3 is TGTGCCAGCAGTTTACTTCCGCTGGAGACCCAGTACTTC.

The chain recombines TRBV5-4 with TRBJ2-2, with 7 bases lining up with TRBD2. The V gene end was trimmed by 4 bases and the J gene end by 2 bases; junction bases not matched to a gene: 8. The CDR3 runs to 16 residues. Germline CDR1 SGHNT, CDR2 YYREEE (reference sequence). The CDR3: CASSTALAVNTGELFF. The DNA of the CDR3 is TGTGCCAGCAGCACCGCTCTAGCGGTCAACACCGGGGAGCTGTTTTTT.

At least ten counts were recorded for this clonotype. The chain couples TRBV28 to TRBJ1-1, with 8 bases identical to TRBD1. J gave up 1 base and V 3 bases, and 4 bases lay outside the gene matches. There are 15 residues in the CDR3. CDR1 is MDHEN and CDR2 is SYDVKM in the germline V gene. In DNA form, the CDR3 reads TGTGCCAGCAGTTTCCCGGGACAGGAGAACACTGAAGCTTTCTTT. Its translation is CASSFPGQENTEAFF.

J is TRBJ2-5 and V is TRBV20-1; 8 bases agree with TRBD1. The CDR3 covers 14 residues. After removal of 5 bases from V and 2 bases from J, the junction contained 7 bases not matched to a gene. Looked up from germline, CDR1 is DFQATT and CDR2 is SNEGSKA (reference sequence). The CDR3 spells CSAPPGQGQETQYF. CDR3 nucleotides: TGCAGTGCTCCCCCCGGACAGGGACAAGAGACCCAGTACTTC.

V usage is TRBV7-2 and J usage is TRBJ1-1, with D unresolved. There are 15 residues in the CDR3. Germline V gene sequence: CDR1 SGHTA, CDR2 FQGNSA. Trimming shortened V by 5 bases and J by 1 base, and 14 bases separated the two germline ends. In nucleotides, the CDR3 is TGTGCCAGCAGCGTAGAGCGCAGGCCGAACACTGAAGCTTTCTTT. This encodes CASSVERRPNTEAFF.

The chain couples TRBV11-2 to TRBJ2-2; TRBD1 agrees at 10 bases. The germline V gene has CDR1 SGHAT and CDR2 FQNNGV. J gave up 5 bases and V 3 bases, and 6 bases lay outside the gene matches. CDR3 length: 16 residues. The CDR3 DNA reads as TGTGCCAGCAGCTTTGCGACAGGGGGCCATACCGGGGAGCTGTTTTTT. The encoded protein is CASSFATGGHTGELFF.

The CDR3 sequence: CASSSYAGTQYF. CDR3 sequence (DNA): TGTGCCAGCAGTTCCTACGCGGGGACCCAGTACTTC. The V gene is TRBV27, the J gene TRBJ2-5; D possibly corresponds to TRBD2 (5 bases). There are 12 residues in the CDR3. CDR1 and CDR2 from the germline V gene are MNHEY and SMNVEV (reference sequence). Trimming removed 4 bases at V and 7 bases at J, with 10 bases between.